This TCR beta chain appears in the sequencing data of a study of T cell responses to AZD1222 COVID-19 vaccine. Study-wide points: Spike-specific TCR breadth and depth were elevated following two AZD1222 doses. Among spike-specific TCRs, nearly half reportedly target unmutated variant regions. The donor cohort was predominantly white British with a female majority, and clonal diversity may have been underestimated. Just a handful of people given AZD1222 tested seropositive at baseline.

Remarks on this clone: Its antigen remains unidentified.

Generated by immunoSEQ multiplex PCR, the TCRdb table keeps only in-frame clones and is missing some. The profile shows approximately 89,000 clones, around 90% of them singletons. Germline trimming cut 5 bases from V and 0 bases from J; bases unmatched to any gene: 5. There are 15 residues in the CDR3. In germline, CDR1 is MNHEY, CDR2 SVGEGT. This clonotype was sampled from an adult in good health. Sequences were derived from peripheral blood, sampled on day 0 of AZD1222 vaccination. V and J are TRBV6-2 or TRBV6-3 and TRBJ2-7, with 9 bases fitting TRBD2. CDR3 sequence reads: CASSPGTSLSYEQYF. Written as DNA, the CDR3 is TGTGCCAGCAGTCCGGGGACTAGCCTCTCCTACGAGCAGTACTTC.